These 32 T cell receptor beta chains were all obtained from the same sample, sequenced in a study of blood T cells in healthy people across ages. For the second PCR, which ran for roughly 7 to 11 cycles, a sample-barcoded 5' primer and a J-beta primer mix were used. From the 5' RACE reads, TCRdb called clonotypes with MiXCR, one entry per CDR3 protein. The data show 1.5 million to 2 million distinct CDR3 sequences, 49% seen once. Material: blood. The origin of the receptors is a woman between 40 and 55 years old in good health.

This clonotype was detected only a few times. The CDR3 spells CSARRAGGSQETQYF. DNA for the CDR3: TGCAGTGCTAGGAGAGCGGGGGGGTCCCAAGAGACCCAGTACTTC. This chain links TRBV20-1 with TRBJ2-5, with TRBD2 identical over 10 bases. CDR1 and CDR2 (germline): DFQATT, SNEGSKA (reference sequence). V was clipped by 3 bases and J by 1 base; unmatched bases: 5. The CDR3 has 15 amino acids.

V is TRBV29-1 and J is TRBJ1-2, with D possibly being TRBD1 (5 bases). This CDR3 has 14 residues. V lost 2 bases to trimming and J lost 3 bases, with 13 bases between them. Looked up from germline, CDR1 is SQVTM and CDR2 is ANQGSEA. The chain's CDR3 is CSVERDAGDYGYTF. Written as DNA, the CDR3 is TGCAGCGTTGAAAGGGACGCCGGGGACTATGGCTACACCTTC. Complete variable domain (other parts from reference TRBV29-1 and TRBJ1-2): SAVISQKPSRDICQRGTSLTIQCQVDSQVTMMFWYRQQPGQSLTLIATANQGSEATYESGFVIDKFPISRPNLTFSTLTVSNMSPEDSSIYLCSVERDAGDYGYTFGSGTRLTVV.

The chain recombines TRBV6-5 with TRBJ2-1, with D perhaps TRBD1 or TRBD2 (5 bases each). The germline gives CDR1 MNHEY, CDR2 SVGAGI. The CDR3 runs 14 residues. The ends were cut back, 6 bases at V and 6 bases at J, with 15 bases in the middle. CDR3 residues: CASRELGVSNEQFF. The DNA of the CDR3 is TGTGCCAGCAGGGAACTAGGGGTGAGCAATGAGCAGTTCTTC.

This chain joins TRBV5-5 and TRBJ2-5, with D unresolved. V lost 0 bases and J lost 5, with 11 bases in between. The CDR3 covers 14 residues. Germline lookup yields CDR1 SGHKS and CDR2 YYEKEE (reference sequence). The CDR3 region is CASSLGTLRETQYF. The CDR3 coding sequence is TGTGCCAGCAGCTTGGGGACCCTCAGGGAGACCCAGTACTTC. Full variable domain (rest looked up from reference TRBV5-5 and TRBJ2-5): DAGVTQSPTHLIKTRGQQVTLRCSPISGHKSVSWYQQVLGQGPQFIFQYYEKEERGRGNFPDRFSARQFPNYSSELNVNALLLGDSALYLCASSLGTLRETQYFGPGTRLLVL.

The CDR3 protein is CASSLSTSGGDKQFF. The DNA for the CDR3 is TGTGCCAGCAGCTTATCCACTAGCGGAGGGGACAAGCAGTTCTTC. The rearrangement links TRBV11-3 to TRBJ2-1; the match to TRBD2 covers 8 bases. With 2 bases clipped from V and 11 bases from J, the junction kept 11 bases outside the gene matches. The CDR3 sequence is 15 residues long. CDR1 is SGHNT, CDR2 YENEEA, per germline.

This chain links TRBV19 with TRBJ1-5, with TRBD1 as a possible D gene (6 bases). The CDR3 has 14 residues. The V gene's germline CDR1 is LNHDA and CDR2 SQIVND (reference sequence). Trimming pared 4 bases from V and 5 bases from J, leaving 12 bases between. CDR3 coding DNA: TGTGCCAGTAGTACAGGACAGCTTGATCAGCCCCAGCATTTT. Encoded protein: CASSTGQLDQPQHF.

The chain joins TRBV27 to TRBJ2-7; D gene uncertain. The germline CDR1 and CDR2 sequences are MNHEY and SMNVEV (reference sequence). Trimming removed 3 bases from V and 12 bases from J, with 12 bases in between. The CDR3 totals 11 residues. As DNA, the CDR3 is TGTGCCAGCAGTTTCGGAGACGGTCTGTACTTC. Protein sequence: CASSFGDGLYF.

The chain couples TRBV28 to TRBJ2-7, with D perhaps TRBD2 (7 bases). Near its end, the DNA agrees better with TRBJ2-5, so the J call may be wrong. The CDR3 has 15 residues. Germline CDR1 MDHEN, CDR2 SYDVKM. The CDR3 protein is CASSSPGGAMETQYF. CDR3 nucleotides: TGTGCCAGCAGTAGCCCTGGGGGGGCGATGGAGACCCAGTACTTC.

In DNA form, the CDR3 reads TGTGCCAGCAGCTCCGTCTTGGGTAGCGAGAATGAGCAGTTCTTC. As protein: CASSSVLGSENEQFF. The chain combines TRBV7-9 with TRBJ2-1; possibly TRBD2 for D (5 bases). In germline, CDR1 is SEHNR, CDR2 FQNEAQ (reference sequence). The ends were cut back, 4 bases at V and 7 bases at J, with 17 bases in the middle. The CDR3 loop spans 15 amino acids.

This rearrangement joins TRBV24-1 to TRBJ2-1, with a weak D call TRBD2 (5 bases). Germline values: CDR1 KGHDR, CDR2 SFDVKD. The CDR3 runs 16 residues. V dropped 0 bases and J dropped 10 bases, with 18 bases sitting between them. CDR3 DNA: TGTGCCACCAGTGATTTGTCGCGGGCAGGCCTCACCGAGCAGTTCTTC. This encodes CATSDLSRAGLTEQFF.

The CDR3 nucleotides are TGCAGTGCCCTTCGGCCCAGCGGTGGGGAGACCCAGTACTTC. Translating gives CSALRPSGGETQYF. The chain is built from TRBV20-1 and TRBJ2-7, with D tentatively TRBD2 (5 bases). The last part of the DNA fits TRBJ2-5 better; the J call may be wrong. Per germline, CDR1 DFQATT and CDR2 SNEGSKA (reference sequence). This CDR3 is built from 14 residues.

This clonotype was seen only a few times. This rearrangement joins TRBV29-1 to TRBJ2-3, with D hard to call. V lost 4 bases, J lost 6 bases, and 17 bases lay in between. CDR1 and CDR2 from the germline V gene are SQVTM and ANQGSEA. This CDR3 region has 14 residues. As DNA, the CDR3 is TGCAGCGTTGTGGTGGTAGGGCCCGGGGATACGCAGTATTTT. Protein sequence: CSVVVVGPGDTQYF.

The chain joins TRBV2 to TRBJ2-1; a possible D gene is TRBD2 (5 bases). Germline values: CDR1 SNHLY, CDR2 FYNNEI. The CDR3 length is 13 residues. V dropped 7 bases and J dropped 5 bases, with 12 bases sitting between them. CDR3 in DNA: TGTGCCAGCAAGCTAGCCCGGGACAATGAGCAGTTCTTC. As protein: CASKLARDNEQFF. The variable domain in full, completed from reference TRBV2 and TRBJ2-1, reads EPEVTQTPSHQVTQMGQEVILRCVPISNHLYFYWYRQILGQKVEFLVSFYNNEISEKSEIFDDQFSVERPDGSNFTLKIRSTKLEDSAMYFCASKLARDNEQFFGPGTRLTVL.

V usage is TRBV27 and J usage is TRBJ2-7; D perhaps matches TRBD2 (5 bases). Germline V gene sequence: CDR1 MNHEY, CDR2 SMNVEV (reference sequence). V lost 3 bases to trimming and J lost 2 bases, with 11 bases between them. The CDR3 covers 14 residues. In nucleotides, the CDR3 is TGTGCCAGCAGTTTCACGGGGAAACCCTACGAGCAGTACTTC. Translated, it gives CASSFTGKPYEQYF.

V usage is TRBV4-1 and J usage is TRBJ2-5, with D unclear. Germline V gene sequence: CDR1 MGHRA, CDR2 YSYEKL. The V end lost 3 bases, the J end lost 4 bases, and 9 bases lay between the germline ends. The CDR3 has 13 amino acids. The CDR3 DNA follows: TGCGCCAGCAGCCAGAACGGTCTAGAGACCCAGTACTTC. This encodes CASSQNGLETQYF.

This clonotype was seen only a few times. The V and J genes are TRBV11-2 and TRBJ1-5; D perhaps matches TRBD1 (6 bases). Germline CDR1 SGHAT, CDR2 FQNNGV. Trimming removed 5 bases from V and 10 bases from J, with 18 bases in between. The CDR3 has 14 amino acids. For the CDR3, the DNA is TGTGCCAGCAGCAACGGGCAGGGGCCCATACCCCAGCATTTT. Translating it yields CASSNGQGPIPQHF.

This clonotype was detected only a few times. V usage is TRBV20-1 and J usage is TRBJ2-5; 8 positions match TRBD2. Trimming at V came to 3 bases and at J to 5 bases, leaving 8 bases not matched to a gene. The CDR3 spans 14 residues. Germline assignment: CDR1 DFQATT and CDR2 SNEGSKA (reference sequence). CDR3 nucleotides: TGCAGTGCTAGCCCCACGGGGGGGCCTGAGACCCAGTACTTC. Its protein is CSASPTGGPETQYF.

The V call is TRBV11-2, the J call TRBJ1-2; 11 bases agree with TRBD1. The ends lost 5 bases at V and 4 bases at J; junction bases unmatched: 15. Germline V CDR1 and CDR2: SGHAT, FQNNGV. The CDR3 is 18 residues long. This CDR3 is CASSIIRDRGARAYGYTF. In DNA form, the CDR3 reads TGTGCCAGCAGCATAATCCGGGACAGGGGGGCCCGGGCCTATGGCTACACCTTC.

In this sample, this clonotype turned up once. The V gene is TRBV24-1, the J gene TRBJ2-5; 9 bases are shared with TRBD1. The DNA end lines up better with TRBJ2-7; the J call may be wrong. The CDR3 has 13 amino acids. Germline assignment: CDR1 KGHDR and CDR2 SFDVKD. The CDR3 DNA reads TGTGCCAGGGGACAGGGACCCTCCTACGAGCAGTACTTC. This codes for CARGQGPSYEQYF.

Remarks on this clonotype: This may be a read error: a much more frequent sequence differs by one nucleotide. The V call is TRBV6-6, the J call TRBJ2-1; D uncertain. V lost 0 bases to trimming and J lost 13 bases, with 10 bases between them. The CDR3 is 12 residues long. Germline CDR1 reads MNHNY; CDR2 reads SVGAGI (reference sequence). The CDR3 here is CASSYSIETQFF. The CDR3 coding sequence is TGTGCCAGCAGTTACTCGATTGAGACCCAGTTCTTC.

This clonotype was recorded a few times. The V and J genes are TRBV24-1 and TRBJ2-5; no reliable D call. From germline, CDR1 is KGHDR and CDR2 SFDVKD. The germline V and J ends were trimmed by 2 bases and 4 bases, with 13 bases remaining between them. CDR3 length: 15 residues. The CDR3 spells CATSDSTPGGETQYF. CDR3 DNA sequence: TGTGCCACCAGTGATTCAACCCCGGGCGGAGAGACCCAGTACTTC.

CDR3 amino acids: CASSQGGRGRGNTEAFF. CDR3 bases: TGTGCCAGCAGCCAAGGGGGCAGGGGTCGGGGGAACACTGAAGCTTTCTTT. V usage is TRBV4-2 and J usage is TRBJ1-1, with D possibly TRBD1 on 6 matching bases. Deletions cut 1 base from V and 1 base from J, with 16 bases between. The CDR3 is 17 residues long. Germline V CDR1 and CDR2: LGHNA, YNFKEQ.

This clonotype has just a few counts. The rearrangement joins TRBV7-2 to TRBJ2-7; 12 positions agree with TRBD2. The CDR3 spans 16 residues. The germline CDR1 and CDR2 sequences are SGHTA and FQGNSA. Germline trimming cut 5 bases from V and 3 bases from J; bases unmatched to any gene: 8. The CDR3 region is CASSRPGLAGLYEQYF. The CDR3 DNA reads TGTGCCAGCAGCCGACCTGGACTAGCGGGGCTCTACGAGCAGTACTTC.

Concerning this clonotype: One end of the junction fails to match germline, which may point to a read error. The rearrangement joins TRBV20-1 to TRBJ2-1; D is possibly TRBD1 or TRBD2 (6 bases each). Germline V gene data show CDR1 as DFQATT and CDR2 as SNEGSKA (reference sequence). The CDR3 is 15 residues long. DNA for the CDR3: TGCAGTGTTAGATTCCCGGGGGCTATAGTCAATGAGCAGTTCTTC. Encoded protein: CSVRFPGAIVNEQFF.

This sequence joins TRBV20-1 and TRBJ2-7; D gene ambiguous. This CDR3 has 14 amino acids. CDR1 is DFQATT and CDR2 is SNEGSKA in the germline V gene (reference sequence). The germline V and J ends were trimmed by 0 bases and 4 bases, with 13 bases remaining between them. DNA for the CDR3: TGCAGTGCTAGAGATCATCGCACCCATTACGAGCAGTACTTC. This gives the protein CSARDHRTHYEQYF.

About this clonotype: A much bigger clone sits one base away, suggesting this may be a read error. The chain is built from TRBV29-1 and TRBJ1-2; TRBD1 is a possible D gene (5 bases). Per germline, CDR1 SQVTM and CDR2 ANQGSEA. The CDR3 sequence is 11 residues long. The CDR3 here is CSAESGKGYTF. In DNA, the CDR3 is TGCAGCGCTGAATCAGGGAAAGGCTACACCTTC.

This clonotype was seen only a few times. The rearrangement uses TRBV12-3 or TRBV12-4 and TRBJ2-5; a possible D gene is TRBD2 (6 bases). CDR3 size: 14 residues. V lost 7 bases to trimming and J lost 7 bases, with 19 bases between them. The CDR3 nucleotides read TGTGCCAGCAAATTGGGCCTCACCGGGGGGACCCAGTACTTC. This encodes CASKLGLTGGTQYF.

Only one count was recorded for this clonotype. The chain employs TRBV4-1 and TRBJ2-1, with D possibly matching TRBD1 (5 bases). Deletions cut 4 bases from V and 0 bases from J, with 10 bases between. The germline V gene encodes CDR1 MGHRA and CDR2 YSYEKL. This CDR3 region has 15 residues. DNA for the CDR3: TGCGCCAGCAGCCGAGGACACAGCTCCTACAATGAGCAGTTCTTC. It encodes CASSRGHSSYNEQFF.

CDR3 region: CASSQEHSNYGYTF. The DNA for the CDR3 is TGTGCCAGCAGCCAGGAACACTCCAACTATGGCTACACCTTC. This sequence joins TRBV7-9 and TRBJ1-2; D uncertain. CDR3 length: 14 residues. V was pared by 5 bases and J by 2 bases, with 12 bases between. The germline gives CDR1 SEHNR, CDR2 FQNEAQ (reference sequence). Complete variable domain (other parts from reference TRBV7-9 and TRBJ1-2): DTGVSQNPRHKITKRGQNVTFRCDPISEHNRLYWYRQTLGQGPEFLTYFQNEAQLEKSRLLSDRFSAERPKGSFSTLEIQRTEQGDSAMYLCASSQEHSNYGYTFGSGTRLTVV.

The chain is built from TRBV25-1 and TRBJ1-1; D not resolved. Trimming took 6 bases from V and 5 from J, leaving 16 bases between them. This CDR3 spans 14 amino acids. CDR1 and CDR2 (germline): MGHDK, SYGVNS. The CDR3 DNA reads TGTGCCAGCAGCTCCTTGGGGTTGGGAACTGAAGCTTTCTTT. Its translation: CASSSLGLGTEAFF.

This chain uses TRBV9 with TRBJ2-7; 8 positions match TRBD1. This CDR3 is built from 13 residues. CDR1 SGDLS and CDR2 YYNGEE come from the germline V gene. With V trimmed by 3 bases and J by 7 bases, 6 bases remained unmatched. The CDR3 reads CASSEQGALEQYF. Written as DNA, the CDR3 is TGTGCCAGCAGCGAGCAGGGGGCGCTTGAGCAGTACTTC.

The chain joins TRBV13 to TRBJ1-2, with 7 nucleotides matching TRBD1. The V gene's germline CDR1 is PRHDT and CDR2 FYEKMQ (reference sequence). This CDR3 spans 14 amino acids. With 5 bases clipped from V and 8 bases from J, the junction kept 11 bases outside the gene matches. The CDR3 sequence is CASSTLSGQRGYTF. DNA for the CDR3: TGTGCCAGCAGCACCCTGTCGGGACAGAGGGGCTACACCTTC.